The sequence of this T cell receptor beta chain was determined in a study of cytomegalovirus exposure and HLA in healthy donors. The germline gives CDR1 SGHRS, CDR2 YFSETQ. CDR3 length equals 13 residues. V was shortened by 2 bases and J by 6 bases, with 9 bases between the two germline ends. The study's findings and limits: The study listed 164 cytomegalovirus-associated TCR beta chains. Prior analysis indicated that the majority of TCR beta V segments exhibited productivity approximately 87% or approximately 30% of the time. In a later analysis, TCR beta V- and J-gene trimming was associated with a missense DCLRE1C variant. Most observed TCR sequences were rare, whereas some public TCRs were detected in many donors.

Both 60 Vbeta primers and 13 Jbeta primers went into the PCR. TCRdb keeps only in-frame clones here, not all; method: immunoSEQ multiplex PCR. The sample carries over 75,000 clones, around 67% recorded once. A note on this clone: Its antigen is unidentified.

The source is a human donor in good health. Sequencing used PBMCs. This chain uses TRBV5-1 with TRBJ2-1; D may be TRBD1 (6 bases). CDR3 nucleotides: TGCGCCAGCAGCTTAGGGGGAGTCAATGAGCAGTTCTTC. Residues: CASSLGGVNEQFF.